This TCR beta chain was identified in a study of cytomegalovirus exposure and HLA in healthy donors. The germline V and J ends were trimmed by 3 bases and 4 bases, with 12 bases remaining between them. The CDR3 contains 15 residues. Germline V CDR1 and CDR2: LNHDA, SQIVND (reference sequence). In the PCR, 60 Vbeta and 13 Jbeta primers were used. Sequenced by immunoSEQ multiplex PCR; TCRdb stores in-frame clones only, minus some. The sample includes over 130,000 clones, approximately 82% seen only once; the top ten take approximately 1.5%. The sample comprised PBMCs. The V gene is TRBV19, the J gene TRBJ2-2; D not certain. The source is a man aged 25-40 years in good health and CMV-seropositive. CDR3 coding DNA: TGTGCCAGTAGTATCATGTGGGCTGGCACCGGGGAGCTGTTTTTT. Its translation: CASSIMWAGTGELFF.